A single sample gave rise to the 13 T cell receptor beta chains below, sequenced in a study of identical twins (dated by TCRdb to the mid-2010s). Library method: 5' RACE. The sequencing machine was an Illumina HiSeq 2000. The raw public reads went through TCRdb reprocessing: fastp at Q25, MiXCR clone calling, in-frame beta chains kept. Rows matching on CDR3 protein sequence are summarized as one entry with the most common DNA and genes. Present in this sample are 1.5 million to 2 million distinct CDR3 sequences, less than 35% of which were seen just once. The leading ten clones occupy about 0.27% of the sample. The sample was cord blood. These receptors were obtained from a newborn girl in good health.

The chain has TRBV20-1 and TRBJ1-1; possible D gene TRBD1, 5 bases. Germline values: CDR1 DFQATT, CDR2 SNEGSKA (reference sequence). This CDR3 comprises 12 residues. V was pared by 3 bases and J by 4 bases, with 9 bases between. The CDR3 sequence is CSASGRATEAFF. The CDR3 DNA sequence: TGCAGTGCTAGCGGCAGGGCCACTGAAGCTTTCTTT.

In this sample, this clonotype turned up a few times. This chain links TRBV5-1 with TRBJ2-3, with D possibly being TRBD2 (5 bases). The ends were cut back, 0 bases at V and 4 bases at J, with 9 bases in the middle. The CDR3 runs 14 residues. Germline V gives CDR1 SGHRS, CDR2 YFSETQ. The CDR3 DNA is TGCGCCAGCAGCTTGGGACTAATTCCAGATACGCAGTATTTT. Translated: CASSLGLIPDTQYF.

This clonotype occurred a few times. The CDR3 region is CASSFTLAGPSNEQFF. The DNA of the CDR3 is TGTGCCAGCAGTTTTACCCTAGCGGGACCTTCAAATGAGCAGTTCTTC. The chain has TRBV27 and TRBJ2-1; 9 bases line up with TRBD2. After removal of 3 bases from V and 7 bases from J, the junction contained 10 bases not matched to a gene. Germline V gene lookup returns CDR1 MNHEY and CDR2 SMNVEV (reference sequence). The CDR3 has 16 residues.

The rearrangement joins TRBV11-2 to TRBJ2-7; 9 bases map to TRBD2. Germline V gene sequence: CDR1 SGHAT, CDR2 FQNNGV. Losses at the gene ends were 3 bases for V and 7 bases for J; bases not matched to a gene: 13. This CDR3 contains 16 residues. This CDR3 reads CASSLVAGEVYNEQYF. The CDR3 DNA sequence: TGTGCCAGCAGCTTGGTAGCGGGAGAGGTCTACAATGAGCAGTACTTC.

This clonotype appeared a few times. The chain uses TRBV9 and TRBJ2-2, with D possibly being TRBD2 (5 bases). Germline V gene sequence: CDR1 SGDLS, CDR2 YYNGEE. The CDR3 sequence is 15 residues long. V lost 0 bases to trimming and J lost 0 bases, with 6 bases between them. CDR3 residues: CASSVVASNTGELFF. The CDR3 coding sequence is TGTGCCAGCAGCGTAGTAGCGTCGAACACCGGGGAGCTGTTTTTT.

This clonotype was seen a few times. The V gene is TRBV28, the J gene TRBJ2-7, with TRBD1 identical over 8 bases. This CDR3 comprises 14 residues. V shed 6 bases and J 4 bases; nucleotides not matched to a gene: 8. Germline V gene data show CDR1 as MDHEN and CDR2 as SYDVKM. This chain's CDR3 is CASRTRQGWYEQYF. CDR3 DNA sequence: TGTGCCAGCAGGACACGACAGGGGTGGTACGAGCAGTACTTC.

The chain is built from TRBV5-1 and TRBJ2-3; 7 nucleotides match TRBD2. The CDR3 covers 16 residues. Germline V gives CDR1 SGHRS, CDR2 YFSETQ. Germline trimming cut 3 bases from V and 4 bases from J; bases unmatched to any gene: 11. The chain's CDR3 is CASSYRASGIPDTQYF. DNA for the CDR3: TGCGCCAGCAGCTATCGGGCAAGCGGGATCCCAGATACGCAGTATTTT. Based on the CDR3 plus reference TRBV5-1 and TRBJ2-3, the full variable domain is KAGVTQTPRYLIKTRGQQVTLSCSPISGHRSVSWYQQTPGQGLQFLFEYFSETQRNKGNFPGRFSGRQFSNSRSEMNVSTLELGDSALYLCASSYRASGIPDTQYFGPGTRLTVL.

With regard to this clonotype: It is likely a read error, because the conserved phenylalanine at the end of the CDR3 is missing. This chain uses TRBV5-1 with TRBJ2-1; 8 bases match TRBD2. V was pared by 4 bases and J by 0 bases, with 6 bases of the junction left unmatched. CDR3 length: 16 amino acids. Germline V CDR1 and CDR2: SGHRS, YFSETQ. The CDR3, as DNA: TGCGCCAGCAGCCCACTAGCGGTGAGCTCCTACAATGAGCAGTTCGTC. This codes for CASSPLAVSSYNEQFV.

This clonotype was seen a handful of times. This CDR3 is CASSSMADTEAFF. In nucleotides, the CDR3 is TGCGCCAGCAGCTCGATGGCGGACACTGAAGCTTTCTTT. The J gene is TRBJ1-1, the V gene TRBV5-1; no reliable D call. V dropped 3 bases and J dropped 3 bases, with 9 bases sitting between them. CDR1 and CDR2 (germline): SGHRS, YFSETQ. The CDR3 has 13 amino acids.

The V and J genes are TRBV5-1 and TRBJ2-3; 8 bases align to TRBD2. CDR1 is SGHRS and CDR2 is YFSETQ in the germline V gene. The CDR3 consists of 16 residues. The J segment lost 0 bases and the V segment lost 4 bases, leaving 7 bases of the junction unmatched. The CDR3 nucleotides read TGCGCCAGCAGCCACTCCGGGACTAGTAGCACAGATACGCAGTATTTT. Its protein is CASSHSGTSSTDTQYF.

The table lists this clonotype with many counts. The rearrangement links TRBV10-3 to TRBJ2-5; D not certain. CDR3 length: 15 residues. The germline gives CDR1 ENHRY, CDR2 SYGVKD. The V and J ends lost 4 bases and 1 base respectively, with 13 bases between them. In DNA form, the CDR3 reads TGTGCCATCAGTGGGGGTCTCCCCCCCCAAGAGACCCAGTACTTC. It translates to CAISGGLPPQETQYF.

The V gene is TRBV13, the J gene TRBJ1-2; D unclear. Trimming removed 1 base at V and 4 bases at J, with 10 bases between. This CDR3 is 14 amino acids long. CDR1 and CDR2 (germline): PRHDT, FYEKMQ (reference sequence). In nucleotides, the CDR3 is TGTGCCAGCAGCTTAGTGCTCGGGTTCTATGGCTACACCTTC. Translated: CASSLVLGFYGYTF.

Regarding this clonotype: Mismatch with germline at one junction end may stem from a read error. This chain links TRBV4-1 with TRBJ2-7, with a weak D call TRBD2 (7 bases). This CDR3 is 17 amino acids long. The germline V gene has CDR1 MGHRA and CDR2 YSYEKL. CDR3: CARSQVVRGAITYEQYF. The CDR3 DNA sequence: TGCGCCCGCAGCCAAGTGGTCCGGGGGGCGATAACCTACGAGCAGTACTTC.